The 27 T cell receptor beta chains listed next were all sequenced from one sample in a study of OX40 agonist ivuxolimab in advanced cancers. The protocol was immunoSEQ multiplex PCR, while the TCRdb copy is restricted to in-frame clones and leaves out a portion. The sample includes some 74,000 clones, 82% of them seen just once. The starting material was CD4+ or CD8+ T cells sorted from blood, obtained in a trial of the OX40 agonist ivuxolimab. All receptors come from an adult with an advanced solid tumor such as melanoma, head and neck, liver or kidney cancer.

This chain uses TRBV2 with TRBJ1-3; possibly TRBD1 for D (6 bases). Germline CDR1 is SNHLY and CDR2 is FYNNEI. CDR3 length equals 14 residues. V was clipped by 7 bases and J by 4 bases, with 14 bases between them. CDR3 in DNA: TGTGCCAGCATTATCGGGGGGCCGGGAAACACCATATATTTT. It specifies CASIIGGPGNTIYF.

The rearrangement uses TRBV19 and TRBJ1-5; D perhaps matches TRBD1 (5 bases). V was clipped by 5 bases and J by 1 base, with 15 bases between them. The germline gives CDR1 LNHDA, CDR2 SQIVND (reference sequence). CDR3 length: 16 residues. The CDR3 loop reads CASSSQGKRSNQPQHF. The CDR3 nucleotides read TGTGCCAGTAGTTCCCAGGGTAAGCGGAGCAATCAGCCCCAGCATTTT.

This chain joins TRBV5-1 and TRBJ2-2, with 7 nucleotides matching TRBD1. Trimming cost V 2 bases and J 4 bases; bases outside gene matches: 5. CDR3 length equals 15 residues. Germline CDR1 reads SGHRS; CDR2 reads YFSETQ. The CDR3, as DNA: TGCGCCAGCAGCTTAGAGACAGGGATCACCGGGGAGCTGTTTTTT. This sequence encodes CASSLETGITGELFF. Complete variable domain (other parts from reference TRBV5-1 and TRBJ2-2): KAGVTQTPRYLIKTRGQQVTLSCSPISGHRSVSWYQQTPGQGLQFLFEYFSETQRNKGNFPGRFSGRQFSNSRSEMNVSTLELGDSALYLCASSLETGITGELFFGEGSRLTVL.

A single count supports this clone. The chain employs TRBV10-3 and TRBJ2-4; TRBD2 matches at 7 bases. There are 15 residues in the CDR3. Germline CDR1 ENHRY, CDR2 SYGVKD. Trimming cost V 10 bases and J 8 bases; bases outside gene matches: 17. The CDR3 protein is CATRIGGEGTDIQYF. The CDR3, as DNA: TGTGCCACTAGAATTGGCGGGGAGGGCACAGACATTCAGTACTTC.

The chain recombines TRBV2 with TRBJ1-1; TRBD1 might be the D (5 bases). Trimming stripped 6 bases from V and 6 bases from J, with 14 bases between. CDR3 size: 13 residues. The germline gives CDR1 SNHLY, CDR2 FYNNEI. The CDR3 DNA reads TGTGCCAGCAGGCGGGACGGACCAGCTGAAGCTTTCTTT. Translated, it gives CASRRDGPAEAFF.

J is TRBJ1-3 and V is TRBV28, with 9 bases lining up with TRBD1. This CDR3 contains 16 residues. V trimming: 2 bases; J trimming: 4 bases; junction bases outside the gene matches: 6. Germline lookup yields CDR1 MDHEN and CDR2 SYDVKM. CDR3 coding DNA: TGTGCCAGCAGTTTACCACAGGGGGCGTCGGGAAACACCATATATTTT. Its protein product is CASSLPQGASGNTIYF. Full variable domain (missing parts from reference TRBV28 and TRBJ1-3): DVKVTQSSRYLVKRTGEKVFLECVQDMDHENMFWYRQDPGLGLRLIYFSYDVKMKEKGDIPEGYSVSREKKERFSLILESASTNQTSMYLCASSLPQGASGNTIYFGEGSWLTVV.

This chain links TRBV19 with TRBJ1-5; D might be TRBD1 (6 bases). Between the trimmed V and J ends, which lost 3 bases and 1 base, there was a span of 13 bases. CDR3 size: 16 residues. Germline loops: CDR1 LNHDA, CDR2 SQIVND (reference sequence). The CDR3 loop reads CASSILTGLSNQPQHF. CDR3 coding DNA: TGTGCCAGTAGTATCCTCACAGGGTTAAGCAATCAGCCCCAGCATTTT.

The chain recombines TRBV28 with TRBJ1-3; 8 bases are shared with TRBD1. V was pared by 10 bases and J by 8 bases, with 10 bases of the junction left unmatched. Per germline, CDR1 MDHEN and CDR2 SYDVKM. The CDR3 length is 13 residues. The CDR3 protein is CATRTGSGDTIYF. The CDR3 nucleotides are TGTGCCACCCGGACAGGGTCGGGAGACACCATATATTTT.

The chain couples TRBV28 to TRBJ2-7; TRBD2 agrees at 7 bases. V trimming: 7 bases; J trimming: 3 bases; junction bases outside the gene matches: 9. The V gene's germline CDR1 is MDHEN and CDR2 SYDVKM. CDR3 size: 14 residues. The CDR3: CASIHRGSYYEQYF. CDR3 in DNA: TGTGCCAGCATCCATCGCGGGAGCTACTACGAGCAGTACTTC.

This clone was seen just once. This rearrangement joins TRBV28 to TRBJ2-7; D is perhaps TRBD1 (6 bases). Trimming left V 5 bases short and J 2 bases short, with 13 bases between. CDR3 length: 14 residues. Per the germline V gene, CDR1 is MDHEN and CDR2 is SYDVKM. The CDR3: CASSAGTHTYEQYF. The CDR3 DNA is TGTGCCAGCAGTGCCGGGACACATACCTACGAGCAGTACTTC.

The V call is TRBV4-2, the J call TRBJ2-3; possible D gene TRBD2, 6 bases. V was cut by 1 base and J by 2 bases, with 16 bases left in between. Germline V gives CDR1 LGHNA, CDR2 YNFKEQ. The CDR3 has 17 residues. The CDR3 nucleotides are TGTGCCAGCAGCCAAGCTCCCGGGACTCCGGTCACAGATACGCAGTATTTT. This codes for CASSQAPGTPVTDTQYF.

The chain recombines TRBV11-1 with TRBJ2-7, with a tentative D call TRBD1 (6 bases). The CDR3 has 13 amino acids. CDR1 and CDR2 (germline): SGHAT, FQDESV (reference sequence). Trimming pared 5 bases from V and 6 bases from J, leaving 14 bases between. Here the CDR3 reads CASSASQGREQYF. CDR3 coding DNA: TGTGCCAGCAGCGCCTCACAGGGTCGCGAGCAGTACTTC.

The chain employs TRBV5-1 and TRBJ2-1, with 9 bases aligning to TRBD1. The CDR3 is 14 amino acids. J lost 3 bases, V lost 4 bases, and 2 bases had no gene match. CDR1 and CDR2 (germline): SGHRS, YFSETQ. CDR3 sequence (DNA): TGCGCCAGCAGCATGGACAGGGGCTACAATGAGCAGTTCTTC. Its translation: CASSMDRGYNEQFF.

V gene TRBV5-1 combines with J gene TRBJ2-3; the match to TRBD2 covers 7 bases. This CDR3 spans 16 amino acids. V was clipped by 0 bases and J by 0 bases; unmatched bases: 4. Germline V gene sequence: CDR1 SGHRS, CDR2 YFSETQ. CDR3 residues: CASSLGAGPSTDTQYF. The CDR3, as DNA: TGCGCCAGCAGCTTGGGAGCGGGGCCTAGCACAGATACGCAGTATTTT.

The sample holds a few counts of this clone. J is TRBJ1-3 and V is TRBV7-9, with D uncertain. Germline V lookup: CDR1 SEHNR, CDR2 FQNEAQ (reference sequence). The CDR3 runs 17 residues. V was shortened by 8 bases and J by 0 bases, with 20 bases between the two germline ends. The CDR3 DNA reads TGTGCCAGCTCCCTTCCTAGAGATCGTTACTCTGGAAACACCATATATTTT. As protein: CASSLPRDRYSGNTIYF.

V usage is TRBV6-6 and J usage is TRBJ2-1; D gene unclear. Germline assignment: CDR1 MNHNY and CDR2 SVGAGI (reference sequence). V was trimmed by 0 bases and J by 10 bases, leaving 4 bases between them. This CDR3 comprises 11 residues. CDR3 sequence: CASSYSGEQFF. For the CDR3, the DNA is TGTGCCAGCAGTTACTCGGGAGAGCAGTTCTTC.

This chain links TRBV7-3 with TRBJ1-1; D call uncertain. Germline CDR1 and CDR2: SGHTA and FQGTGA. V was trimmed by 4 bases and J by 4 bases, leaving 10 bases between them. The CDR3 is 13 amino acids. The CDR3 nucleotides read TGTGCCAGCAGCTCCGGGCCTGCCACTGAAGCTTTCTTT. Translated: CASSSGPATEAFF.

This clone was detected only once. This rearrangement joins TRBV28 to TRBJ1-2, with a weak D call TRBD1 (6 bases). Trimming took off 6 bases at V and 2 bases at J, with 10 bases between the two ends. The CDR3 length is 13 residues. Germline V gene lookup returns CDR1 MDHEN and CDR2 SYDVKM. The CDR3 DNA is TGTGCCAGCAGACCCACAGGGAACTATGGCTACACCTTC. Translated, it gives CASRPTGNYGYTF.

The CDR3 protein is CSVSQQENTEAFF. The CDR3 DNA reads as TGCAGCGTGTCCCAACAGGAAAACACTGAAGCTTTCTTT. The chain recombines TRBV29-1 with TRBJ1-1, with TRBD1 as a possible D gene (5 bases). The CDR3 is made up of 13 amino acids. The V end lost 6 bases, the J end lost 2 bases, and 13 bases lay between the germline ends. The germline gives CDR1 SQVTM, CDR2 ANQGSEA.

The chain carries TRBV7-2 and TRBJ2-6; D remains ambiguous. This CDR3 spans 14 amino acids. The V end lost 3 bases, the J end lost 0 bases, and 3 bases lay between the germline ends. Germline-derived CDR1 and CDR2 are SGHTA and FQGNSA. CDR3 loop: CASSLTSGANVLTF. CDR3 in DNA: TGTGCCAGCAGCTTGACCTCTGGGGCCAACGTCCTGACTTTC.

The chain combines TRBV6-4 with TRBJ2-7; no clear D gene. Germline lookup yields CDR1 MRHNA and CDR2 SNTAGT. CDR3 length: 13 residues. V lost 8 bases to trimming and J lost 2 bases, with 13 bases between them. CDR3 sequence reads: CASLRPIAYEQYF. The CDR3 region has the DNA TGTGCCAGCCTCCGGCCTATAGCCTACGAGCAGTACTTC.

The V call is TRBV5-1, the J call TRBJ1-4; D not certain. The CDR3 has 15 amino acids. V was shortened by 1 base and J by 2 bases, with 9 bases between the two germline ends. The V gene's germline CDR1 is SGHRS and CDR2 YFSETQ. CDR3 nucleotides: TGCGCCAGCAGCTTGAACATGGGGACTAATGAAAAACTGTTTTTT. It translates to CASSLNMGTNEKLFF.

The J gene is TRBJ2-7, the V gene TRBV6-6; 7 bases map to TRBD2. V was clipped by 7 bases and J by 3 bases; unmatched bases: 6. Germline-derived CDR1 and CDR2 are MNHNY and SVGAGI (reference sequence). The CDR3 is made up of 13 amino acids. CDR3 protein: CASTMGGYYEQYF. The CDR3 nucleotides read TGTGCCAGCACAATGGGGGGGTACTACGAGCAGTACTTC.

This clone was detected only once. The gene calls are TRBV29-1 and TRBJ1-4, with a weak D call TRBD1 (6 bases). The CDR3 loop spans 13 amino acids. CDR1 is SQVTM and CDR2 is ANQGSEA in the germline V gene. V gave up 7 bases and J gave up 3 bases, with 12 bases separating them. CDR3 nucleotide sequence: TGCAGCGGCAGGAGGGGGGCTAATGAAAAACTGTTTTTT. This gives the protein CSGRRGANEKLFF.

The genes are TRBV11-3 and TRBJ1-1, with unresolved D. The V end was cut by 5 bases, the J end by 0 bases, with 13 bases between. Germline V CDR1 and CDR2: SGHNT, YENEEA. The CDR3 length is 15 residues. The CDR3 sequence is CASSPEVSMNTEAFF. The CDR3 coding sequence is TGTGCCAGCAGCCCAGAGGTTAGCATGAACACTGAAGCTTTCTTT.

The CDR3, as DNA: TGTGCCAGCTCAGCATGGGGGGGGAATGAGCAGTTCTTC. Its translation: CASSAWGGNEQFF. The V and J genes are TRBV11-3 and TRBJ2-1; 7 positions agree with TRBD2. V lost 8 bases, J lost 7 bases, and 8 bases stayed unmatched. The CDR3 runs 13 residues. Germline V CDR1 and CDR2: SGHNT, YENEEA.

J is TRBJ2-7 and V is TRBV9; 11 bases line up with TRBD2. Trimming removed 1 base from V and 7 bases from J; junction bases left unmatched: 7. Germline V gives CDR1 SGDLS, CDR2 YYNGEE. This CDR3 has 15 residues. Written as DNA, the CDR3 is TGTGCCAGCAGCGTAAGTTGGACTAGCGGGTTGGAGCAGTACTTC. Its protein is CASSVSWTSGLEQYF.